These 10 T cell receptor beta chains came from one sample sequenced in a study of low-dose radiotherapy and immunotherapy resistance in tumors. Primers used for first-strand cDNA, a TRAV- and TRBV-specific set, covered both alpha and beta chains. TCR amplification used roughly 21 PCR cycles, a constant-region primer and a V-primer adapter. One entry per CDR3 protein results from TCRdb running MiXCR on the reads. The table has over 14,000 distinct CDR3 sequences, roughly 52% seen once. The receptors were sampled from a human donor with advanced metastatic prostate, ovarian, gallbladder or colorectal cancer (not recorded which). This table probably holds off-target reads from a library built for another chain.

This clonotype was counted between two and nine times. The V and J genes are TRBV30 and TRBJ1-1; no firm D call. CDR1 and CDR2 (germline): GTSNPN, SVGIG (reference sequence). V dropped 3 bases and J dropped 6 bases, with 11 bases sitting between them. This CDR3 region has 12 residues. CDR3 in amino acids: CAWSSSVPEAFF. DNA for the CDR3: TGTGCCTGGAGCTCCAGTGTCCCTGAAGCTTTCTTT.

The V call is TRBV29-1, the J call TRBJ2-1; 7 nucleotides match TRBD1. V lost 7 bases to trimming and J lost 6 bases; unmatched junction nucleotides: 9. The CDR3 sequence is 13 residues long. Germline lookup yields CDR1 SQVTM and CDR2 ANQGSEA. The CDR3 protein is CSAEQGMGNEQFF. The CDR3, as DNA: TGCAGCGCCGAACAGGGGATGGGCAATGAGCAGTTCTTC.

The chain employs TRBV24-1 and TRBJ2-2, with no clear D. CDR1 is KGHDR and CDR2 is SFDVKD in the germline V gene. Between the trimmed V and J ends, which lost 4 bases and 0 bases, there was a span of 11 bases. CDR3 length equals 16 residues. CDR3 in DNA: TGTGCCACCAGTGAGGGCAGGCTATCGAACACCGGGGAGCTGTTTTTT. Protein product: CATSEGRLSNTGELFF.

The CDR3: CASSLTTGSNQPQHF. Here the CDR3 DNA reads TGTGCCAGCAGTTTAACTACCGGGAGCAATCAGCCCCAGCATTTT. The V and J genes are TRBV28 and TRBJ1-5; D gene unclear. The CDR3 extends over 15 amino acids. The germline V gene has CDR1 MDHEN and CDR2 SYDVKM. The V end lost 2 bases, the J end lost 1 base, and 9 bases lay between the germline ends.

The chain employs TRBV4-3 and TRBJ2-1; TRBD1 might be the D (6 bases). This CDR3 comprises 16 residues. V lost 0 bases and J 7 bases, leaving 16 bases between the germline ends. Germline CDR1 is LGHNA and CDR2 is YSLEER. DNA of the CDR3: TGCGCCAGCAGCCAAGATACAGGGTTAATTCGGAATGAGCAGTTCTTC. This encodes CASSQDTGLIRNEQFF.

The genes are TRBV2 and TRBJ2-1; 8 positions agree with TRBD2. The CDR3 is 15 amino acids. V gave up 1 base and J gave up 7 bases; unmatched junction bases: 6. CDR1 and CDR2 from the germline V gene are SNHLY and FYNNEI. Written as DNA, the CDR3 is TGTGCCAGCAGTGAAGGGAGTAGCGGGGTGAATGAGCAGTTCTTC. This sequence encodes CASSEGSSGVNEQFF.

The sample holds a few counts of this clonotype. The rearrangement links TRBV19 to TRBJ1-4; 7 bases are shared with TRBD1. Trimming cost V 6 bases and J 8 bases; bases outside gene matches: 21. Germline V CDR1 and CDR2: LNHDA, SQIVND (reference sequence). The length of the CDR3 is 18 residues. The CDR3 spells CASRDRRTGLNRKEKLFF. The CDR3 nucleotides are TGTGCCAGTAGGGATCGGCGGACAGGACTCAATCGGAAAGAAAAACTGTTTTTT.

This sequence joins TRBV7-2 and TRBJ1-5, with D perhaps matching TRBD1 (6 bases). In germline, CDR1 is SGHTA, CDR2 FQGNSA. The CDR3 runs 16 residues. Trimming took 0 bases from V and 2 from J, leaving 11 bases between them. In DNA form, the CDR3 reads TGTGCCAGCAGCTTAGCAGTGGGGGGCGGCAATCAGCCCCAGCATTTT. It is translated as CASSLAVGGGNQPQHF.

This rearrangement joins TRBV7-9 to TRBJ2-7; D remains ambiguous. The ends were cut back, 4 bases at V and 5 bases at J, with 6 bases in the middle. The CDR3 is 11 residues long. Germline CDR1 SEHNR, CDR2 FQNEAQ (reference sequence). The CDR3 region has the DNA TGTGCCAGCAGCTCCATGGACGAGCAGTACTTC. Amino acids: CASSSMDEQYF.

The DNA for the CDR3 is TGTGCCAGCAGTTACTCCGGGGTTCTAGATAACTATGGCTACACCTTC. It encodes CASSYSGVLDNYGYTF. The V gene is TRBV6-8, the J gene TRBJ1-2; D gene ambiguous. CDR1 is MNHGY, CDR2 SAAAGT, per germline. The CDR3 runs to 16 residues. Trimming pared 0 bases from V and 1 base from J, leaving 12 bases between.